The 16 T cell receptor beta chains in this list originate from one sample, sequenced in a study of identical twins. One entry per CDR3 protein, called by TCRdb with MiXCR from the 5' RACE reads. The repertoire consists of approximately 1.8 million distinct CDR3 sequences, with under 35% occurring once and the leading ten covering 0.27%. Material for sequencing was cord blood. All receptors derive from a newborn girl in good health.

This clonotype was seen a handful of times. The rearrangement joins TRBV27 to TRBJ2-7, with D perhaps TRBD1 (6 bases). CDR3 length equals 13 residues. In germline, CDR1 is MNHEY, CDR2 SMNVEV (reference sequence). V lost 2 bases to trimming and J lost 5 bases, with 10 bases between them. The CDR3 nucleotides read TGTGCCAGCAGTTTAAACAGGGTGAACGAGCAGTACTTC. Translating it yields CASSLNRVNEQYF.

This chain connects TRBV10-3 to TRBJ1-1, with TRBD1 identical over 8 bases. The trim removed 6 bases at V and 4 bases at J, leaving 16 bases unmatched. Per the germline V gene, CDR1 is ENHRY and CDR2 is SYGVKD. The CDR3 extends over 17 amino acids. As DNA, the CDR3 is TGTGCCATCAGACCAGGGACAGGCAAGGAATGTGGCACTGAAGCTTTCTTT. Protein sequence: CAIRPGTGKECGTEAFF.

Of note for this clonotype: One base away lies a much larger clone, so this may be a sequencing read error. Here the CDR3 reads CAIGDSNQPQHF. In nucleotides, the CDR3 is TGTGCCATCGGGGACAGCAATCAGCCCCAGCATTTT. The chain uses TRBV10-3 and TRBJ1-5, with D possibly TRBD1 on 5 matching bases. The CDR3 sequence is 12 residues long. The germline V gene has CDR1 ENHRY and CDR2 SYGVKD. The V end lost 8 bases, the J end lost 1 base, and 6 bases lay between the germline ends.

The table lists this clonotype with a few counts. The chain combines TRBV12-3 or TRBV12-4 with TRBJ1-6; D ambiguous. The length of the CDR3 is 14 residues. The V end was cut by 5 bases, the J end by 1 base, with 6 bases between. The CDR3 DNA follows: TGTGCCAGCAGTAGGATGTCCTATAATTCACCCCTCCACTTT. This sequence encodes CASSRMSYNSPLHF.

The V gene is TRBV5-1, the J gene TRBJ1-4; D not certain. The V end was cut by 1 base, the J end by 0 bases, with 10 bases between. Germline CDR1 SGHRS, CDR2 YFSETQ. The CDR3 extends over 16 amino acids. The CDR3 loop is CASSLLGSTTNEKLFF. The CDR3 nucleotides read TGCGCCAGCAGCTTGTTAGGGAGCACAACTAATGAAAAACTGTTTTTT.

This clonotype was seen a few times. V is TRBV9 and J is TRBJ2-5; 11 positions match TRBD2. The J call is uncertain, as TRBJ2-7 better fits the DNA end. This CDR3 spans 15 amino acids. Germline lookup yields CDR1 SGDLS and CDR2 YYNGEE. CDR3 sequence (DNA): TGTGCCAGCAGCACCGGGACTAGCGGCCGGGACGAGCAGTACTTC. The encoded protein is CASSTGTSGRDEQYF.

CDR3 DNA sequence: TGTGCCAGCGGGACACATCTTCGCCGGGAAGAGACCCAGTACTTC. Translation: CASGTHLRREETQYF. The chain carries TRBV6-1 and TRBJ2-5; maybe TRBD1 (6 bases). V lost 8 bases and J lost 3, with 19 bases in between. Per germline, CDR1 MNHNS and CDR2 SASEGT. This CDR3 region has 15 residues.

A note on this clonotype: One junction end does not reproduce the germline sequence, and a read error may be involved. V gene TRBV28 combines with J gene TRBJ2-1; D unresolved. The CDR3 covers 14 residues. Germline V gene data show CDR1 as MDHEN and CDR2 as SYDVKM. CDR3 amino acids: CASSPALRYNDQFF. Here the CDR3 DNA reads TGTGCCAGCAGCCCTGCGCTTCGGTACAATGATCAGTTCTTC. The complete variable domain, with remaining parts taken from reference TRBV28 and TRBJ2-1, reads DVKVTQSSRYLVKRTGEKVFLECVQDMDHENMFWYRQDPGLGLRLIYFSYDVKMKEKGDIPEGYSVSREKKERFSLILESASTNQTSMYLCASSPALRYNDQFFGPGTRLTVL.

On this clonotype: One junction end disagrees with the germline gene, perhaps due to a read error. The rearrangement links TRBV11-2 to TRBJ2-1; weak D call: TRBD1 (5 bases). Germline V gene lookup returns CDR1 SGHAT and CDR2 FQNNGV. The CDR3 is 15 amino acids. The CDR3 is CASSVQGSSYDEQFF. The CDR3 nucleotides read TGTGCCAGCAGCGTCCAGGGTAGCTCCTACGATGAGCAGTTCTTC. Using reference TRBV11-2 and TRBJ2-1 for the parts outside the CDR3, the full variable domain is EAGVAQSPRYKIIEKRQSVAFWCNPISGHATLYWYQQILGQGPKLLIQFQNNGVVDDSQLPKDRFSAERLKGVDSTLKIQPAKLEDSAVYLCASSVQGSSYDEQFFGPGTRLTVL.

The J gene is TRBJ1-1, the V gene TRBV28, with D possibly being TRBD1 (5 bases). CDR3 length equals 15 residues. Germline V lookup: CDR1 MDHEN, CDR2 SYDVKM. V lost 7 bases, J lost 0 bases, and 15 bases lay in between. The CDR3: CASTLHGALNTEAFF. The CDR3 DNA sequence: TGTGCCAGCACCCTACACGGGGCGTTGAACACTGAAGCTTTCTTT. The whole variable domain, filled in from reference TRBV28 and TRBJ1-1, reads DVKVTQSSRYLVKRTGEKVFLECVQDMDHENMFWYRQDPGLGLRLIYFSYDVKMKEKGDIPEGYSVSREKKERFSLILESASTNQTSMYLCASTLHGALNTEAFFGQGTRLTVV.

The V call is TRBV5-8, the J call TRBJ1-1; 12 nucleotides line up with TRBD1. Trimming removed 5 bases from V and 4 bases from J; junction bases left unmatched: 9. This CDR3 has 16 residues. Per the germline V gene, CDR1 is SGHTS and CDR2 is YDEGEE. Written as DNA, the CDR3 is TGTGCCAGCAGAATGGGACAGGGGGCGTTGGGCACTGAAGCTTTCTTT. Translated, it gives CASRMGQGALGTEAFF. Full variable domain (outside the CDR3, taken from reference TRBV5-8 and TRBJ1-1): EAGVTQSPTHLIKTRGQQATLRCSPISGHTSVYWYQQALGLGLQFLLWYDEGEERNRGNFPPRFSGRQFPNYSSELNVNALELEDSALYLCASRMGQGALGTEAFFGQGTRLTVV.

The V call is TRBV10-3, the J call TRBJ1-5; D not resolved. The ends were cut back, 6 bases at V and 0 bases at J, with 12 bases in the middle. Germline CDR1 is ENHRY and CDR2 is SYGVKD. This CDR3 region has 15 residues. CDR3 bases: TGTGCCATCAGCCCTGGAGATCTTAGCAATCAGCCCCAGCATTTT. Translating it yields CAISPGDLSNQPQHF.

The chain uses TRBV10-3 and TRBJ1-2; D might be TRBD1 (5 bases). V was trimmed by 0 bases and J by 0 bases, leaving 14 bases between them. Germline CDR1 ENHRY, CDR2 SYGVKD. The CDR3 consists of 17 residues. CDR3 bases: TGTGCCATCAGTGAGTCTTCATGGACATACACTAACTATGGCTACACCTTC. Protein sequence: CAISESSWTYTNYGYTF.

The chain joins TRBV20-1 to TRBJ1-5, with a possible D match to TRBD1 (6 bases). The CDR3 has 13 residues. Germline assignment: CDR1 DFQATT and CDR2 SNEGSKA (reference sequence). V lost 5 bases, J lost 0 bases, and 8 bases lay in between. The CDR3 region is CSAGTHSNQPQHF. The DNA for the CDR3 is TGCAGTGCTGGGACACATAGCAATCAGCCCCAGCATTTT.

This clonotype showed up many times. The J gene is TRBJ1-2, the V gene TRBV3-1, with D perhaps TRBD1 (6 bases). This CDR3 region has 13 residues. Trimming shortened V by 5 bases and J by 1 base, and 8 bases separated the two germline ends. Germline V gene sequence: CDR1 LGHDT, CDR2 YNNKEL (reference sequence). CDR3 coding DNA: TGTGCCAGCAGCACGGACAGTAACTATGGCTACACCTTC. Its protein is CASSTDSNYGYTF.

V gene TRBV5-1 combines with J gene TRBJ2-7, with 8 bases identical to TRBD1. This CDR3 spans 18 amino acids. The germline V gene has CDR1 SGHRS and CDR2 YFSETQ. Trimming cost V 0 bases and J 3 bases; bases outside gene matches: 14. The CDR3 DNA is TGCGCCAGCAGCTTGGGGCTGGGGACAGGCACCTTATTCTACGAGCAGTACTTC. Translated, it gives CASSLGLGTGTLFYEQYF.